The 15 T cell receptor beta chains below come from one sample, sequenced in a study of blood T cell repertoires in COVID-19. Profiled with immunoSEQ multiplex PCR; TCRdb holds only in-frame clones, not every one. This sample has 200,000 to 250,000 clones, with 65% to 90% found just once. The sample taken for sequencing was peripheral blood. The receptors originated from a man aged 80 or over with acute or convalescent COVID-19.

The V gene is TRBV30, the J gene TRBJ1-1; possibly TRBD1 for D (6 bases). CDR1 is GTSNPN and CDR2 is SVGIG in the germline V gene (reference sequence). This CDR3 spans 15 amino acids. Between the trimmed V and J ends, which lost 2 bases and 4 bases, there was a span of 17 bases. This CDR3 reads CAWSITLQGPTEAFF. CDR3 bases: TGTGCCTGGAGTATAACTCTACAGGGCCCCACTGAAGCTTTCTTT.

The chain carries TRBV14 and TRBJ2-7; 13 bases line up with TRBD2. The V segment lost 0 bases and the J segment 1 base; nucleotides outside the gene matches: 15. CDR1 is SGHDN and CDR2 is FVKESK in the germline V gene. This CDR3 comprises 21 residues. The CDR3: CASSQDCTTSGRRNGSYEQYV. The CDR3 DNA is TGTGCCAGCAGCCAAGATTGTACGACTAGCGGGAGGAGGAATGGGTCCTACGAGCAGTACGTC.

The CDR3 bases are TGTGCCAGCAGTTATTCGGACAGACCGAACACTGAAGCTTTCTTT. Protein sequence: CASSYSDRPNTEAFF. The V gene is TRBV6-5, the J gene TRBJ1-1, with D maybe TRBD1 (6 bases). The germline gives CDR1 MNHEY, CDR2 SVGAGI. Trimming pared 3 bases from V and 1 base from J, leaving 12 bases between. This CDR3 is 15 amino acids long.

V gene TRBV7-2 combines with J gene TRBJ2-3, with D tentatively TRBD1 (6 bases). Germline CDR1 SGHTA, CDR2 FQGNSA. V lost 6 bases and J 6 bases, leaving 16 bases between the germline ends. The CDR3 has 14 amino acids. CDR3 protein: CASRGHLALDTQYF. CDR3 coding DNA: TGTGCCAGCAGGGGACACCTAGCCTTGGATACGCAGTATTTT.

This chain joins TRBV3-1 (or the pseudogene TRBV3-2) and TRBJ2-7, with 7 bases fitting TRBD1. V gave up 7 bases and J gave up 1 base; unmatched junction bases: 4. Germline V gene sequence: CDR1 LGHDT, CDR2 YNNKEL (reference sequence). This CDR3 is 13 amino acids long. CDR3: CASKLGQSYEQYF. The CDR3 nucleotides read TGTGCCAGCAAATTGGGACAGTCCTACGAGCAGTACTTC.

This sequence joins TRBV6-4 and TRBJ2-1, with TRBD2 matching over 12 bases. CDR1 MRHNA and CDR2 SNTAGT come from the germline V gene. Germline trimming cut 4 bases from V and 5 bases from J; bases unmatched to any gene: 6. The CDR3 is 16 residues long. The CDR3 nucleotides are TGTGCCAGCAGTGCGGCTAGCGGGAGGGCCCACAATGAGCAGTTCTTC. Translated: CASSAASGRAHNEQFF.

This chain connects TRBV25-1 to TRBJ2-2, with 9 positions matching TRBD1. CDR1 MGHDK and CDR2 SYGVNS come from the germline V gene. CDR3 length: 16 residues. V lost 8 bases to trimming and J lost 2 bases; unmatched junction nucleotides: 9. CDR3 loop: CASVGTGKENTGELFF. The CDR3, as DNA: TGTGCCAGCGTGGGGACAGGGAAAGAAAACACCGGGGAGCTGTTTTTT.

This clone was recorded only once. The J gene is TRBJ1-4, the V gene TRBV19, with a possible D match to TRBD1 (5 bases). The CDR3 is 15 residues long. Germline values: CDR1 LNHDA, CDR2 SQIVND (reference sequence). V lost 3 bases, J lost 6 bases, and 14 bases lay in between. The CDR3 nucleotides are TGTGCCAGTAGTATCGGTGCAGGGCAGGATGAAAAACTGTTTTTT. This sequence encodes CASSIGAGQDEKLFF. Filled out from reference TRBV19 and TRBJ1-4, the complete variable domain reads DGGITQSPKYLFRKEGQNVTLSCEQNLNHDAMYWYRQDPGQGLRLIYYSQIVNDFQKGDIAEGYSVSREKKESFPLTVTSAQKNPTAFYLCASSIGAGQDEKLFFGSGTQLSVL.

V gene TRBV27 combines with J gene TRBJ1-6, with D perhaps matching TRBD1 (5 bases). CDR1 is MNHEY, CDR2 SMNVEV, per germline (reference sequence). This CDR3 has 15 residues. V was pared by 5 bases and J by 8 bases, with 16 bases between. The CDR3 reads CASSGTGTDYSPLHF. The CDR3 bases are TGTGCCAGCAGTGGCACCGGGACTGATTATTCACCCCTCCACTTT.

The chain joins TRBV5-1 to TRBJ1-3, with 7 bases that match TRBD1. This CDR3 is built from 14 residues. With 4 bases clipped from V and 2 bases from J, the junction kept 3 bases outside the gene matches. CDR1 is SGHRS, CDR2 YFSETQ, per germline. As DNA, the CDR3 is TGCGCCAGCAGCCCTGACAGGGCTGGAAACACCATATATTTT. Protein sequence: CASSPDRAGNTIYF.

The V gene is TRBV5-1, the J gene TRBJ2-7; a weak D match, TRBD1 (5 bases). Germline V gene lookup returns CDR1 SGHRS and CDR2 YFSETQ. V lost 1 base and J 5 bases, leaving 13 bases between the germline ends. The CDR3 is 14 residues long. The CDR3 nucleotides read TGCGCCAGCAGCTTGTCGCCAGGGTCTCACGAGCAGTACTTC. It codes for CASSLSPGSHEQYF.

The V call is TRBV9, the J call TRBJ2-2, with TRBD2 identical over 11 bases. With V trimmed by 8 bases and J by 3 bases, 3 bases remained unmatched. Germline assignment: CDR1 SGDLS and CDR2 YYNGEE. CDR3 size: 14 residues. CDR3 in amino acids: CARGLAGHTGELFF. CDR3 coding DNA: TGTGCCAGAGGACTAGCGGGCCACACCGGGGAGCTGTTTTTT. Combining the CDR3 with reference TRBV9 and TRBJ2-2 gives the whole variable domain DSGVTQTPKHLITATGQRVTLRCSPRSGDLSVYWYQQSLDQGLQFLIQYYNGEERAKGNILERFSAQQFPDLHSELNLSSLELGDSALYFCARGLAGHTGELFFGEGSRLTVL.

This clone came up once. The genes are TRBV21-1 and TRBJ1-1; the table's D call TRBD1 went unverified against the DNA. TRBV21-1 is annotated as a pseudogene. The CDR3 has 17 amino acids. CDR3 bases: TGTGCCAGCAGCAGCTCCGGGACAGGGGTGATGAGCACTGAAGCTTTCTTT. Its protein is CASSSSGTGVMSTEAFF.

The chain joins TRBV7-2 to TRBJ1-1, with 7 nucleotides matching TRBD1. J was trimmed by 1 base and V by 11 bases; bases with no gene match: 7. Per germline, CDR1 SGHTA and CDR2 FQGNSA. This CDR3 is 13 amino acids long. CDR3 coding DNA: TGTGCCTCTCGGGGACAGCAGAACACTGAAGCTTTCTTT. It yields the protein CASRGQQNTEAFF.

This chain joins TRBV6-2 or TRBV6-3 and TRBJ2-4; tentative D call: TRBD2 (5 bases). There are 16 residues in the CDR3. Germline values: CDR1 MNHEY, CDR2 SVGEGT. V was pared by 6 bases and J by 5 bases, with 20 bases between. The CDR3 nucleotides are TGTGCCAGCAGCCAAGGTGGACCGAGGGCGCAAAACATTCAGTACTTC. Amino acids: CASSQGGPRAQNIQYF.